Presented here are 16 T cell receptor beta chains from one specimen sequenced in a study of molecular identifiers for immune sequencing clone quantification (dated by TCRdb to about 2018). Library generation was performed with PCR. TCRdb lists the instrument as NextSeq 500. The public reads were reprocessed in TCRdb via fastp at Q25 and MiXCR, keeping in-frame beta chains. A single entry per CDR3 protein holds the most common genes and DNA from its merged rows. In this sample the table shows 97,000 or so distinct CDR3 sequences, approximately 25% of which occur a single time. In total, the top ten clones hold 0.85% to 0.95% of the sample. The specimen was naive CD8+ T cells from blood, with Jurkat cell RNA spiked in. The cell subset or site label corresponds to: FACS-sorted CD8+CD4-CCR7+CD45RA+ naive T cells. Receptor source: a human donor in good health. Some libraries in this study had Jurkat cell RNA spiked in.

This clonotype has more than one count but fewer than ten. One end of the junction does not line up with germline, which may come from a read error. This rearrangement joins TRBV7-9 to TRBJ2-7; TRBD1 matches 8 bases. The CDR3 has 15 amino acids. The V gene's germline CDR1 is SEHNR and CDR2 FQNEAQ (reference sequence). CDR3 sequence (DNA): TGTGCCAGCAGCTTAGGACAGGGGATCGTCGACGAGCCGTACTTC. Its protein product is CASSLGQGIVDEPYF. Combining the CDR3 with reference TRBV7-9 and TRBJ2-7 gives the whole variable domain DTGVSQNPRHKITKRGQNVTFRCDPISEHNRLYWYRQTLGQGPEFLTYFQNEAQLEKSRLLSDRFSAERPKGSFSTLEIQRTEQGDSAMYLCASSLGQGIVDEPYFGPGTRLTVT.

This clonotype appeared a single time. Possible read error: a much larger clone is one base away. CDR3 loop: CASGEWAGPAGQFF. The CDR3 bases are TGTGCCAGCGGGGAATGGGCGGGACCCGCGGGGCAGTTCTTC. This chain links TRBV6-2 or TRBV6-3 with TRBJ2-1; possibly TRBD2 for D (6 bases). The CDR3 runs to 14 residues. Germline V CDR1 and CDR2: MNHEY, SVGEGT. V lost 8 bases to trimming and J lost 12 bases, with 23 bases between them.

This clonotype was detected a few times. This chain joins TRBV29-1 and TRBJ2-1, with 7 nucleotides matching TRBD2. Germline lookup yields CDR1 SQVTM and CDR2 ANQGSEA. Trimming removed 4 bases from V and 8 bases from J; junction bases left unmatched: 20. The CDR3 has 17 amino acids. The CDR3 bases are TGCAGCGTTGGGGGTCCGTTGAGGGATTTTCGGGGGGATGAGCAGTTCTTC. Translating it yields CSVGGPLRDFRGDEQFF.

This clonotype has more than one count but fewer than ten. This chain links TRBV19 with TRBJ1-1; possible D gene TRBD1, 6 bases. Trimming took off 5 bases at V and 11 bases at J, with 12 bases between the two ends. The CDR3 has 11 residues. The germline gives CDR1 LNHDA, CDR2 SQIVND (reference sequence). The CDR3 DNA reads TGTGCCAGTAGTGCGGGGGCGAGTGCTTTCTTT. Translated, it gives CASSAGASAFF.

Details on this clonotype: With a much larger clone just one base away, this may be a read error. The chain joins TRBV12-3 or TRBV12-4 to TRBJ1-1, with TRBD1 as a possible D gene (5 bases). The V end was cut by 6 bases, the J end by 4 bases, with 18 bases between. The CDR3 is made up of 15 amino acids. The CDR3 loop is CASSLTGGGGTEAFF. The DNA for the CDR3 is TGTGCCAGCAGCCTCACGGGTGGGGGAGGCACTGAAGCTTTCTTT.

This clonotype showed up many times. The DNA of the CDR3 is TGTGCCAGCAGACCCCTTGATATGGTTTCGGTAACAGATACGCAGTATTTT. It is translated as CASRPLDMVSVTDTQYF. The chain is built from TRBV27 and TRBJ2-3; D is unclear. Trimming pared 6 bases from V and 3 bases from J, leaving 22 bases between. The CDR3 runs 17 residues. The germline V gene has CDR1 MNHEY and CDR2 SMNVEV (reference sequence).

This clonotype was seen repeatedly, ten times or more. V usage is TRBV29-1 and J usage is TRBJ2-2, with D unresolved. The V end lost 6 bases, the J end lost 2 bases, and 4 bases lay between the germline ends. The CDR3 has 11 residues. The germline V gene has CDR1 SQVTM and CDR2 ANQGSEA. In DNA, the CDR3 is TGCAGCGTGCTAAACACCGGGGAGCTGTTTTTT. The encoded protein is CSVLNTGELFF.

This clonotype was recorded at least ten times. The genes are TRBV25-1 and TRBJ1-1; 8 bases match TRBD1. This CDR3 has 14 residues. Per germline, CDR1 MGHDK and CDR2 SYGVNS. V shed 4 bases and J 6 bases; nucleotides not matched to a gene: 7. The CDR3 region has the DNA TGTGCCAGCAGTGTCTCGGGACAGGCCCCTGAAGCTTTCTTT. Its protein is CASSVSGQAPEAFF.

The table lists this clonotype with many counts. V usage is TRBV20-1 and J usage is TRBJ1-5; 9 bases map to TRBD1. Trimming took 6 bases from V and 0 from J; bases not matched to a gene: 6. The CDR3 sequence is 15 residues long. Germline lookup yields CDR1 DFQATT and CDR2 SNEGSKA (reference sequence). This chain's CDR3 is CSARTGANSNQPQHF. CDR3 DNA sequence: TGCAGTGCCAGGACAGGGGCGAATAGCAATCAGCCCCAGCATTTT.

In this sample, this clonotype is medium-sized. This chain links TRBV7-2 with TRBJ2-4; the D is unclear. The CDR3 is made up of 13 amino acids. Trimming shortened V by 1 base and J by 8 bases, and 9 bases separated the two germline ends. Germline loops: CDR1 SGHTA, CDR2 FQGNSA. The CDR3 loop is CASSLGSLYIQYF. The CDR3 bases are TGTGCCAGCAGCTTAGGCAGTCTGTACATTCAGTACTTC.

This clonotype was seen repeatedly, ten times or more. The chain carries TRBV10-1 and TRBJ2-7; no clear D gene. There are 13 residues in the CDR3. From germline, CDR1 is WNHNN and CDR2 SYGVQD (reference sequence). V lost 5 bases and J lost 1, with 9 bases in between. CDR3 region: CASSTDTSYEQYF. DNA for the CDR3: TGCGCCAGCAGTACAGATACTTCCTACGAGCAGTACTTC.

This clonotype was detected ten times or more. This sequence joins TRBV12-3 or TRBV12-4 and TRBJ1-5, with 10 bases fitting TRBD1. There are 19 residues in the CDR3. Trimming removed 5 bases from V and 0 bases from J; junction bases left unmatched: 13. CDR3 bases: TGTGCCAGCAGTACAATCGGGACAGGGGAGGTCTATAGCAATCAGCCCCAGCATTTT. The encoded protein is CASSTIGTGEVYSNQPQHF.

On this clonotype itself: A read error may explain this, as a much larger clone is one base away. The rearrangement uses TRBV20-1 and TRBJ2-7, with 7 bases identical to TRBD2. CDR3 length: 13 amino acids. V trimming: 3 bases; J trimming: 7 bases; junction bases outside the gene matches: 9. Germline CDR1 DFQATT, CDR2 SNEGSKA (reference sequence). CDR3 in amino acids: CSARETRGEEQYF. The DNA of the CDR3 is TGCAGTGCTAGGGAGACCCGGGGGGAAGAGCAGTACTTC.

This clonotype was detected many times. This chain uses TRBV12-3 or TRBV12-4 with TRBJ2-7, with 9 nucleotides matching TRBD2. The CDR3 has 14 amino acids. V was clipped by 5 bases and J by 1 base; unmatched bases: 3. CDR3 DNA: TGTGCCAGCAGTCCTAGCGGGGCATCCTACGAGCAGTACTTC. Its protein product is CASSPSGASYEQYF.

This clonotype was seen ten or more times. The chain recombines TRBV9 with TRBJ2-2; weak D call: TRBD1 (7 bases). CDR1 is SGDLS and CDR2 is YYNGEE in the germline V gene. V lost 4 bases and J 6 bases, leaving 22 bases between the germline ends. The CDR3 runs 17 residues. The DNA of the CDR3 is TGTGCCAGCAGCCCTCTGCGGGACAGTAGAACACCCGGGGAGCTGTTTTTT. This encodes CASSPLRDSRTPGELFF. The full variable domain, in which reference TRBV9 and TRBJ2-2 provide the parts outside the CDR3, is DSGVTQTPKHLITATGQRVTLRCSPRSGDLSVYWYQQSLDQGLQFLIQYYNGEERAKGNILERFSAQQFPDLHSELNLSSLELGDSALYFCASSPLRDSRTPGELFFGEGSRLTVL.

This clonotype was counted many times. V and J are TRBV25-1 and TRBJ2-7; 7 bases fit TRBD1. This CDR3 is built from 17 residues. Trimming removed 3 bases from V and 3 bases from J; junction bases left unmatched: 14. Germline CDR1 reads MGHDK; CDR2 reads SYGVNS. The chain's CDR3 is CASSEFVVRGQGYEQYF. CDR3 nucleotides: TGTGCCAGCAGTGAGTTCGTGGTAAGGGGGCAAGGCTACGAGCAGTACTTC.